This T cell receptor beta chain is drawn from a study of T-cell memory formation after mild COVID-19. About the research overall: Clusters were largely donor specific.

Study-level findings and limits: In pre-infection memory, a portion of responding clones appeared, which suggested that cross-reactive memory joined. Proof of SARS-CoV-2 specificity was absent for the second-wave clones that crested on day 37.

One entry per CDR3 protein, called by TCRdb with MiXCR from the 5' RACE reads. Here the sample spans 500,000 to 600,000 distinct CDR3 sequences, about a sixth being singletons. This CDR3 is built from 13 residues. Germline-derived CDR1 and CDR2 are SGHRS and YFSETQ. The ends were cut back, 0 bases at V and 6 bases at J, with 8 bases in the middle. This clonotype was detected a few times. Its antigen is currently unknown. The sequencing input was PBMCs or a T cell subset sorted from them (not recorded which). This clonotype was obtained from an adult woman who had mild COVID-19 (a few samples of this study predate the infection). Cell type and time point are not known. The chain couples TRBV5-1 to TRBJ2-3, with D hard to call. CDR3 nucleotide sequence: TGCGCCAGCAGCTTGGGGGTGGAGGATACGCAGTATTTT. It is translated as CASSLGVEDTQYF. Full variable domain (outside the CDR3, taken from reference TRBV5-1 and TRBJ2-3): KAGVTQTPRYLIKTRGQQVTLSCSPISGHRSVSWYQQTPGQGLQFLFEYFSETQRNKGNFPGRFSGRQFSNSRSEMNVSTLELGDSALYLCASSLGVEDTQYFGPGTRLTVL.